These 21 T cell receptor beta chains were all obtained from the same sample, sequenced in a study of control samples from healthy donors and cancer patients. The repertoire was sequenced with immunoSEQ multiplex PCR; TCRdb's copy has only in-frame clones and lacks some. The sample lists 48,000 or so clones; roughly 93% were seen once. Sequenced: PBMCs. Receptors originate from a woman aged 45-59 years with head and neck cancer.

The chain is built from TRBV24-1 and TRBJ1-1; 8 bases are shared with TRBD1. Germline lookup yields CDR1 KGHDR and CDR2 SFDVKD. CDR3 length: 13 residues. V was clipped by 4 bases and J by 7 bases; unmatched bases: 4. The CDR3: CATSEFGTGEAFF. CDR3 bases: TGTGCCACCAGTGAATTCGGGACAGGTGAAGCTTTCTTT.

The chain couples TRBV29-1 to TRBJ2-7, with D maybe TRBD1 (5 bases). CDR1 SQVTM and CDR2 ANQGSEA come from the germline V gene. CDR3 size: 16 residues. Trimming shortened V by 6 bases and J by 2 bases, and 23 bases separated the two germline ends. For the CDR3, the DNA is TGCAGCGTCTATGGCACATACATGCAGGGTACCTACGAGCAGTACTTC. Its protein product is CSVYGTYMQGTYEQYF.

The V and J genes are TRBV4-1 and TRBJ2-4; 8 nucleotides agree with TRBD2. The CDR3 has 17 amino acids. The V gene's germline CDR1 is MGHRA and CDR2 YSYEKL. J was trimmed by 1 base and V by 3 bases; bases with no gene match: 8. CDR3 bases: TGCGCCAGCAGCCACCCGGGGGGGGGCAGTGCCAAAAACATTCAGTACTTC. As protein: CASSHPGGGSAKNIQYF.

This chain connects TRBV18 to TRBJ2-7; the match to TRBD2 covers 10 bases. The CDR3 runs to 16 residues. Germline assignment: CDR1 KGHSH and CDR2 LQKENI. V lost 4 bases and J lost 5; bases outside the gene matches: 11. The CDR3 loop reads CASSRGTSGTGHEQYF. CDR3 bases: TGTGCCAGCTCACGAGGAACTAGCGGGACGGGCCACGAGCAGTACTTC.

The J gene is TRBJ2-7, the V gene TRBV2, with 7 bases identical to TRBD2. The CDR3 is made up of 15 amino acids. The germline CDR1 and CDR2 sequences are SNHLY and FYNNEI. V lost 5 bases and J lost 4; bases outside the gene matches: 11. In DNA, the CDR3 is TGTGCCAGCAGTCCCCCCCGGGACTACCTTTACGAGCAGTACTTC. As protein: CASSPPRDYLYEQYF.

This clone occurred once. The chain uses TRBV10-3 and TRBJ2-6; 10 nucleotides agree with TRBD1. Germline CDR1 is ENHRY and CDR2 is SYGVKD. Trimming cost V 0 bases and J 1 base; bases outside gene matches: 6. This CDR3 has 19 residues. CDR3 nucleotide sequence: TGTGCCATCAGTGAGTCAGGGACAGGGGATTCTTCTGGGGCCAACGTCCTGACTTTC. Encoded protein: CAISESGTGDSSGANVLTF.

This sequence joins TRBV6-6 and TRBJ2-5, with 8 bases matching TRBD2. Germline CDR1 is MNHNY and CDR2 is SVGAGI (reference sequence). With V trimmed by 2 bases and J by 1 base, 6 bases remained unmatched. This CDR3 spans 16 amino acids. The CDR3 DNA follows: TGTGCCAGCAGTTACGCATTAGCGGGACCCCAAGAGACCCAGTACTTC. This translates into CASSYALAGPQETQYF.

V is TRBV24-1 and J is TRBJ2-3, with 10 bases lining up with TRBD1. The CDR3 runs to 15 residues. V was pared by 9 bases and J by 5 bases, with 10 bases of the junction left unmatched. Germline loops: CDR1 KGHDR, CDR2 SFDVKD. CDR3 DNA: TGTGCCACCGCTAAAGACAGGGGGCGCGAAGATACGCAGTATTTT. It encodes CATAKDRGREDTQYF.

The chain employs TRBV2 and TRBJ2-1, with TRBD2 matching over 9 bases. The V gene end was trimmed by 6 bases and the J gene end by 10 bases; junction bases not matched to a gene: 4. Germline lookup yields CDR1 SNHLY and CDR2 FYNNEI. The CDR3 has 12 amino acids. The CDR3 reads CASRRLAEEQFF. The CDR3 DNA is TGTGCCAGCAGGAGACTAGCGGAAGAGCAGTTCTTC.

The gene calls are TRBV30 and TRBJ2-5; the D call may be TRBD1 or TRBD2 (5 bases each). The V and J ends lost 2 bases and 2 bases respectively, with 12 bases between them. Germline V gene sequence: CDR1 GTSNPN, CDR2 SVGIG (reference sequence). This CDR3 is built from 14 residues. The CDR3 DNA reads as TGTGCCTGGAGTACGGGGACGGCGCAAGAGACCCAGTACTTC. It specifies CAWSTGTAQETQYF.

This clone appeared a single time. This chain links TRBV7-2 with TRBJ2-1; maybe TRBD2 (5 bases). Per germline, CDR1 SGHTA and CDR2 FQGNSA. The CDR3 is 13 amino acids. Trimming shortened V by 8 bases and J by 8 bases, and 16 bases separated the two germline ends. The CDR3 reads CASLLGLRDEQFF. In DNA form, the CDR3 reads TGTGCCAGCCTACTAGGGCTAAGGGATGAGCAGTTCTTC.

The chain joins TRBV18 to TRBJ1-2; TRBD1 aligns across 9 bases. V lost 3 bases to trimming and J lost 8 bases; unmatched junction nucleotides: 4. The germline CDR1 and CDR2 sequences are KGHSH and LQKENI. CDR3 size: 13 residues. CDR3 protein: CASSPGTGQGYTF. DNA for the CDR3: TGTGCCAGCTCACCCGGGACAGGGCAGGGCTACACCTTC.

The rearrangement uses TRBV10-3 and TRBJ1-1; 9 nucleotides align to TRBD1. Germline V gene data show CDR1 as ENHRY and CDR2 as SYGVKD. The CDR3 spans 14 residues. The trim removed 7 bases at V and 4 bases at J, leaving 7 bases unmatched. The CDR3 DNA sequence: TGTGCCATCAAACCGGGACAGGGCCGCACTGAAGCTTTCTTT. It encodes CAIKPGQGRTEAFF.

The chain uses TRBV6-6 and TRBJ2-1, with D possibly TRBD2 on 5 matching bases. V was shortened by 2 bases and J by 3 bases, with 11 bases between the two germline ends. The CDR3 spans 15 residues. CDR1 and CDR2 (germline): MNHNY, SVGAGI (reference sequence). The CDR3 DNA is TGTGCCAGCAGTTACCCAAAGGGAGACTACAATGAGCAGTTCTTC. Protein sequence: CASSYPKGDYNEQFF.

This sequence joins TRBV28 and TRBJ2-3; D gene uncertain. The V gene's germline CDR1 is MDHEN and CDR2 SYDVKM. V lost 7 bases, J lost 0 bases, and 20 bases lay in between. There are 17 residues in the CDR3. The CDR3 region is CASTPPVGTGSTDTQYF. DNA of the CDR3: TGTGCCAGCACTCCCCCCGTGGGTACGGGCAGCACAGATACGCAGTATTTT.

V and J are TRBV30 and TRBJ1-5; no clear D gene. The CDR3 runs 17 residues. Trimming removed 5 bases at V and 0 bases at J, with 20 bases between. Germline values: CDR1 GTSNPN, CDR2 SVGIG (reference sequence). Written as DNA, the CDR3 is TGTGCCTGGCACCTGCAAGAGCGGACTATTAGCAATCAGCCCCAGCATTTT. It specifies CAWHLQERTISNQPQHF.

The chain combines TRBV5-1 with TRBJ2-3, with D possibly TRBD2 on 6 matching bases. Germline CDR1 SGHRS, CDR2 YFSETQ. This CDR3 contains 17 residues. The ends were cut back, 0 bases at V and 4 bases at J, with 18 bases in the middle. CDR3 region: CASSLVGGTTGSDTQYF. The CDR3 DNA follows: TGCGCCAGCAGCTTGGTCGGCGGGACCACCGGGTCAGATACGCAGTATTTT.

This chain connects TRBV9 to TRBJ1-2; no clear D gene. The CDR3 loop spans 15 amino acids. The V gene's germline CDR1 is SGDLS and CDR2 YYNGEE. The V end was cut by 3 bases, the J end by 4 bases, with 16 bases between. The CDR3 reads CASSAPGRDGYGYTF. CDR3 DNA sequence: TGTGCCAGCAGCGCCCCGGGTAGAGATGGCTATGGCTACACCTTC.

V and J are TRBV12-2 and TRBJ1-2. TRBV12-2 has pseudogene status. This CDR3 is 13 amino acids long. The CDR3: CASRLYRTDGYTF. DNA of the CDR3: TGTGCAAGTCGCCTGTATCGGACGGATGGCTACACCTTC.

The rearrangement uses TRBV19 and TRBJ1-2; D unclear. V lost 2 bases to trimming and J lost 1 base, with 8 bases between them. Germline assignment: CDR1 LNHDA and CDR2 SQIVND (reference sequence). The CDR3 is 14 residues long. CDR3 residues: CASSIRTFNYGYTF. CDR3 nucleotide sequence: TGTGCCAGTAGTATACGAACATTTAACTATGGCTACACCTTC.

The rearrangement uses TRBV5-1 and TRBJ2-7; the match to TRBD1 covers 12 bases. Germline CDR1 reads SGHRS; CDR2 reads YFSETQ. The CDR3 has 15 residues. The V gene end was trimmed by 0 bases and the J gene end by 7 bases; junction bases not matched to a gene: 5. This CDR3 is CASSLAGTGGDEQYF. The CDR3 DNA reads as TGCGCCAGCAGCTTGGCCGGGACAGGGGGCGATGAGCAGTACTTC.